This TCR beta chain was identified during a study of early stage breast cancer tumors (dated by TCRdb to the late 2010s). General notes on the study: Of the approximately 16 invasive breast tumors, roughly eleven were found to be estrogen receptor-positive, progesterone receptor-positive and HER2-negative. About 65% of the 12 ER+/PR+/HER2- tumors were invasive ductal carcinomas, while the other four were invasive lobular carcinomas. On average, each sample had around 10-fold read coverage. The samples as a whole yielded around 2.4 million detected templates, corresponding to over a million unique clonotypes. What the work shows at the level of the full study, not this receptor alone: Enriched TCRB sequences shared across patients were found to be mostly commonly generated sequences that were unlikely to play an important role in the tumor microenvironment. Tumors showed 2 to 2.5-fold higher T cell density and higher clonality than adjacent normal breast tissue. The small cohort size prevented analysis by tumor subtype. Greater similarity was observed between blood and normal breast repertoires than between blood and tumor repertoires, and tumor was distinguished from normal in about 90% of the 16 patients when each tissue was compared with blood. Chain pairing and functional markers such as CD4, CD8 and FOXP3 were missed by bulk genomic DNA sequencing of unsorted cells.

Trimming accounts for 5 bases at V and 3 bases at J, while the number of junction bases matched to no gene is 7. Per the germline V gene (reference sequence), SGHKS is the CDR1 and YYEKEE is the CDR2. The CDR3 numbers 14 residues from cysteine through phenylalanine. The only DNA kept is the CDR3, 42 bases in frame from the first base. A note on this clone: The specificity of this receptor is unknown. Base qualities are not recorded, but no much larger clone differs from it by a single base.

Taken from roughly 2-4 cm away from the tumor, the adjacent normal breast tissue was rinsed with PBS and kept in prechilled RNAlater. Normal breast tissue often required about 85-320 mg of tissue for sufficient DNA because of high lipid content and low cell density. The study profiled bulk TCR beta-chain repertoires in matched peripheral blood, tumor and adjacent normal breast tissue taken from some 15 patients with early-stage breast cancer. Genomic DNA was extracted with the Qiagen AllPrep DNA/RNA Mini kit. Each sample was amplified in two independent genomic DNA replicates, using around 550 ng for blood and around 1.5 ug for tumor or normal breast. Following the manufacturer's instructions, the ImmunoSeq Intro kit was used to carry out TCRB sequencing on genomic DNA. Multiplex PCR ran 30 to 40 cycles with proprietary primers and spike-in control sequences for absolute quantification. Single-end 150-bp reads were used to sequence an 87-bp fragment spanning the CDR3 plus the flanking V and J genes. Seven samples, each with two replicates, were multiplexed per lane of an Illumina MiSeq using version 3.0 chemistry. Under the source paper's analysis protocol: Raw data were processed with the vendor's proprietary pipeline, and both replicates were merged into a single result per sample. Clonotypes were defined as productive rearrangements sharing the V-gene family, CDR3 amino acid sequence and J-gene segment. Clonality was calculated as 1 minus the normalized Shannon entropy (Pielou evenness) of TCRB abundances. To estimate T cell density, the total number of templates was divided by the number of input cells, which was inferred from the amount of DNA input. Recon was used with default parameters to estimate total repertoire diversity and clonality. Tumor-enriched clonotypes were defined as having over 0.1% abundance in tumor and at least 32-fold higher abundance than in normal breast. The source is immuneACCESS, and TCRdb retained only in-frame sequences with V and J called. Part of the clones is not carried over; for the studies checked, unresolved V genes explain less than half of this, and the remainder is unexplained. V, J and clone size reflect that table, while D and trimming were determined from the DNA. The sample includes 9,300 or so clones, with 71% observed a single time. 15% to 20% of the sample rests with the top ten.

The sequencing sample was made of normal breast tissue next to the tumor. Rearrangement joined TRBV5-5 to TRBJ2-7; the central 8 bases match TRBD1. The sequence was obtained from a person aged 55 to 75 with breast cancer. The sequenced DNA: TGTGCCAGCAGTTTGACAGGGGTCTACTACGAGCAGTACTTC. This codes for CASSLTGVYYEQYF.